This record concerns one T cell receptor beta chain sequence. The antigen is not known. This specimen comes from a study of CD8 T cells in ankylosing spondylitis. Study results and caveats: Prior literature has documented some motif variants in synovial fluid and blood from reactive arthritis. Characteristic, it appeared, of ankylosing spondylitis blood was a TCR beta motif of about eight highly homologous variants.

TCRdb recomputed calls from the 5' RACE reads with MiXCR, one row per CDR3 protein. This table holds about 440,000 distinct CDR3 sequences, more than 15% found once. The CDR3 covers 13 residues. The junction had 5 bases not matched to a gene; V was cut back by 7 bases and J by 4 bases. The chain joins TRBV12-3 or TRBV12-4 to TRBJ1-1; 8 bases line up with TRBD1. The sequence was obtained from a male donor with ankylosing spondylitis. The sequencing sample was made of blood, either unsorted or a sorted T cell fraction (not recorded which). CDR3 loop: CASNKQGVTEAFF. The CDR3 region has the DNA TGTGCCAGCAACAAACAGGGGGTCACTGAAGCTTTCTTT.